The 11 T cell receptor beta chains in this list originate from one sample, sequenced in a study of metastatic and nonmetastatic thyroid tumors. Via MiXCR, TCRdb re-called the PCR reads. The sample includes 5,000 to 7,500 clones, roughly 29% seen only once; the top ten take around 17%. No patient received treatment before thyroid surgery. Sequenced: adjacent normal tissue. Every receptor here comes from a female donor with papillary thyroid cancer or a benign thyroid nodule (not recorded which). Some clones in this sample may be carry-over from other donors' samples.

This clone was observed a handful of times. In nucleotides, the CDR3 is TGCGCCAGCAGCTGGAGCCGACTAGCGGGAGGAAACAATGAGCAGTTCTTC. Translated: CASSWSRLAGGNNEQFF. V usage is TRBV4-1 and J usage is TRBJ2-1, with 13 nucleotides matching TRBD2. The CDR3 covers 17 residues. The germline V gene encodes CDR1 MGHRA and CDR2 YSYEKL. Trimming cost V 5 bases and J 5 bases; bases outside gene matches: 9.

V is TRBV7-2 and J is TRBJ2-3; D not certain. CDR1 is SGHTA, CDR2 FQGNSA, per germline. The CDR3 covers 14 residues. V was shortened by 4 bases and J by 6 bases, with 14 bases between the two germline ends. CDR3 coding DNA: TGTGCCAGCAGCTATCGCAACCGATGGGATACGCAGTATTTT. Translating gives CASSYRNRWDTQYF.

This clone was seen more than once but under ten times. This chain uses TRBV6-2 or TRBV6-3 with TRBJ2-2; D gene uncertain. The CDR3 runs 12 residues. The germline V and J ends were trimmed by 6 bases and 7 bases, with 9 bases remaining between them. The germline CDR1 and CDR2 sequences are MNHEY and SVGEGT. The DNA of the CDR3 is TGTGCCAGCAGCCCTATGGGCGGGGAGCTGTTTTTT. It specifies CASSPMGGELFF.

The V and J genes are TRBV6-2 or TRBV6-3 and TRBJ1-6; 9 bases fit TRBD1. This CDR3 has 15 residues. Per the germline V gene, CDR1 is MNHEY and CDR2 is SVGEGT. V dropped 6 bases and J dropped 7; count of bases not matched to a gene: 7. DNA of the CDR3: TGTGCCAGCAGAAAATCGGGACAGGGAAATTCACCCCTCCACTTT. Residues: CASRKSGQGNSPLHF.

The sample holds a few counts of this clone. The genes are TRBV5-5 and TRBJ2-1, with D perhaps being TRBD1 or TRBD2 (6 bases each). The CDR3 is 15 residues long. The germline V gene has CDR1 SGHKS and CDR2 YYEKEE (reference sequence). V was cut by 0 bases and J by 1 base, with 8 bases left in between. Here the CDR3 DNA reads TGTGCCAGCAGCTTGGAGGGGGGATCCTACAATGAGCAGTTCTTC. Its translation is CASSLEGGSYNEQFF.

The rearrangement joins TRBV20-1 to TRBJ2-7; D is unclear. Germline values: CDR1 DFQATT, CDR2 SNEGSKA (reference sequence). The CDR3 sequence is 12 residues long. The ends were cut back, 3 bases at V and 5 bases at J, with 11 bases in the middle. The CDR3 DNA reads TGCAGTGCTAGGTCGGATTGGAACGAGCAGTACTTC. It is translated as CSARSDWNEQYF.

This clone was seen a few times. The rearrangement links TRBV19 to TRBJ2-6; D gene uncertain. V lost 6 bases and J 3 bases, leaving 3 bases between the germline ends. CDR1 is LNHDA, CDR2 SQIVND, per germline (reference sequence). The length of the CDR3 is 12 residues. The CDR3 here is CASRGGANVLTF. The DNA of the CDR3 is TGTGCCAGTAGAGGTGGGGCCAACGTCCTGACTTTC.

The chain couples TRBV6-2 or TRBV6-3 to TRBJ2-1; D uncertain. Trimming pared 2 bases from V and 10 bases from J, leaving 15 bases between. The CDR3 is 14 amino acids. Germline CDR1 MNHEY, CDR2 SVGEGT. DNA of the CDR3: TGTGCCAGCAGTTACGGGGAATACCCCCCCGAGCAGTTCTTC. Its translation: CASSYGEYPPEQFF.

CDR3 protein: CASSYPKGPHF. For the CDR3, the DNA is TGTGCCAGCAGTTACCCGAAAGGGCCGCATTTT. J is TRBJ1-5 and V is TRBV6-2 or TRBV6-3; no reliable D call. Germline loops: CDR1 MNHEY, CDR2 SVGEGT. The V end was cut by 2 bases, the J end by 15 bases, with 11 bases between. This CDR3 is 11 amino acids long.

The table lists this clone with a few counts. The chain employs TRBV6-1 and TRBJ2-7; D not resolved. Looked up from germline, CDR1 is MNHNS and CDR2 is SASEGT. Trimming took 7 bases from V and 0 from J, leaving 7 bases between them. This CDR3 contains 12 residues. This CDR3 is CASTEASYEQYF. CDR3 in DNA: TGTGCCAGCACTGAGGCCTCCTACGAGCAGTACTTC.

This clone ranks as hyperexpanded. The rearrangement joins TRBV2 to TRBJ2-7; possible D gene TRBD1, 5 bases. The germline V gene has CDR1 SNHLY and CDR2 FYNNEI. Between the trimmed V and J ends, which lost 7 bases and 5 bases, there was a span of 15 bases. This CDR3 contains 13 residues. The CDR3 spells CASKTQGVHEQYF. The CDR3 nucleotides are TGTGCCAGCAAGACCCAAGGGGTTCACGAGCAGTACTTC.